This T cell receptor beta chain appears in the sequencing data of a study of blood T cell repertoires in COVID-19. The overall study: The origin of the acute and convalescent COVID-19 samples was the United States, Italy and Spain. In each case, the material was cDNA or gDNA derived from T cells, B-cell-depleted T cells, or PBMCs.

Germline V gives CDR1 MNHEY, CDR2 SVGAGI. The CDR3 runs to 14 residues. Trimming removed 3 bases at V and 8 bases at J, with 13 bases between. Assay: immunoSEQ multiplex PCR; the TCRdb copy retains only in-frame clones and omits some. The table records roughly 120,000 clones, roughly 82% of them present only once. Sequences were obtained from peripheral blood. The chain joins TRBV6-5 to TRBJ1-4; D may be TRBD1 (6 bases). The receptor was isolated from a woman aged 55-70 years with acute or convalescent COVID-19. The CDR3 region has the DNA TGTGCCAGCAGTTATTACAATGGGGGCGAAAAACTGTTTTTT. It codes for CASSYYNGGEKLFF.